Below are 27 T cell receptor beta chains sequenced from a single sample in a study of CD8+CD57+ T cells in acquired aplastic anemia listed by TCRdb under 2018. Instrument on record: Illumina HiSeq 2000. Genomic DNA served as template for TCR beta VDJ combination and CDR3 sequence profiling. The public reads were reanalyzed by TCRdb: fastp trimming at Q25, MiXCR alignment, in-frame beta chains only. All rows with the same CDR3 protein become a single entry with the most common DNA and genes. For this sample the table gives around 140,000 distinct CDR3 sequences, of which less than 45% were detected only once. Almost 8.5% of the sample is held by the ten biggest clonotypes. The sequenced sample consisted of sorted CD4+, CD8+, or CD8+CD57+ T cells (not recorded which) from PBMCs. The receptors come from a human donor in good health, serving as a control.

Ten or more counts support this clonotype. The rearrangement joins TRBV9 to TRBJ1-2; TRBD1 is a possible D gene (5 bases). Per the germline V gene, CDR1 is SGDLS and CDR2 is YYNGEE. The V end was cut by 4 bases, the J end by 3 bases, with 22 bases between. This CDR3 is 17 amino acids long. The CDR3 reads CASSIFQGIRVDYGYTF. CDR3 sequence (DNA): TGTGCCAGCAGCATTTTCCAGGGAATTAGGGTGGACTATGGCTACACCTTC.

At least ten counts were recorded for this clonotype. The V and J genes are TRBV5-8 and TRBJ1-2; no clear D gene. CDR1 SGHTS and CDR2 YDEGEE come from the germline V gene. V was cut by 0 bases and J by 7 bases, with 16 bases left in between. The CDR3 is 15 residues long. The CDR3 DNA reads TGTGCCAGCAGCTTGGCCGACGGCCCCTACAGTGGCTACACCTTC. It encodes CASSLADGPYSGYTF.

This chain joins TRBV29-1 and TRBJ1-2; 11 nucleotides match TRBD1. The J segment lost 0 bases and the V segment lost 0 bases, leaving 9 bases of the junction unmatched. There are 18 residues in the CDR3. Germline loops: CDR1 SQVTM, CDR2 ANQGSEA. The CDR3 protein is CSVEDNPGQGGANYGYTF. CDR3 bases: TGCAGCGTTGAAGATAACCCGGGACAGGGGGGAGCTAACTATGGCTACACCTTC.

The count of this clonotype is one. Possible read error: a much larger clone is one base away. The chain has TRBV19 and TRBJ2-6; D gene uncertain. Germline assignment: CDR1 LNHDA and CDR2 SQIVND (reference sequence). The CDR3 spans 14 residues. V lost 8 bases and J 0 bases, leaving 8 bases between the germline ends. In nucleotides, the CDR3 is TGTGCCAGTGGTGGGAACTCTGGGGCCAACGTCCTGACTTTC. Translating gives CASGGNSGANVLTF. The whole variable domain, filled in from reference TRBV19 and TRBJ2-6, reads DGGITQSPKYLFRKEGQNVTLSCEQNLNHDAMYWYRQDPGQGLRLIYYSQIVNDFQKGDIAEGYSVSREKKESFPLTVTSAQKNPTAFYLCASGGNSGANVLTFGAGSRLTVL.

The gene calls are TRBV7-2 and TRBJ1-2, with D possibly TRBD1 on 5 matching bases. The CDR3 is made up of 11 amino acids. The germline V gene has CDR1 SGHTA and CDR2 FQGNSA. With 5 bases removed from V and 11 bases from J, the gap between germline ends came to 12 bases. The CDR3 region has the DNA TGTGCCAGCAGCGAAAGTGAGGGGTACACCTTC. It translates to CASSESEGYTF.

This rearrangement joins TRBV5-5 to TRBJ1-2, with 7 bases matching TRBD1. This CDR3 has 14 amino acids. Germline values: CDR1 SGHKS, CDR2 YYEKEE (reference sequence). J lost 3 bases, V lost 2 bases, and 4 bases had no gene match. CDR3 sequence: CASSFTTGYYGYTF. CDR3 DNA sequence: TGTGCCAGCAGCTTTACGACAGGGTACTATGGCTACACCTTC.

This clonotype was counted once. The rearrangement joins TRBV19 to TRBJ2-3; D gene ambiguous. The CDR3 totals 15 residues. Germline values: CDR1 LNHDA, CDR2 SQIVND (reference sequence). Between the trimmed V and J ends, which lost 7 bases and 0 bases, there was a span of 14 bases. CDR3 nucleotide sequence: TGTGCCAGTAATTCCTCCTGCGGTAGCACAGATACGCAGTATTTT. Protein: CASNSSCGSTDTQYF.

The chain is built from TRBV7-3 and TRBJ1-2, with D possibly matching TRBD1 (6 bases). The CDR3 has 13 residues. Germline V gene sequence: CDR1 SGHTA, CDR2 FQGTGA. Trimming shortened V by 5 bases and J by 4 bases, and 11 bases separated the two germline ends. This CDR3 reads CASSDTGTYGYTF. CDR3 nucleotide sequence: TGTGCCAGCAGCGACACAGGGACCTATGGCTACACCTTC. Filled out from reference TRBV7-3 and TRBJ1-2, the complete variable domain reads GAGVSQTPSNKVTEKGKYVELRCDPISGHTALYWYRQSLGQGPEFLIYFQGTGAADDSGLPNDRFFAVRPEGSVSTLKIQRTERGDSAVYLCASSDTGTYGYTFGSGTRLTVV.

The DNA for the CDR3 is TGTGCCAGCAGCTTACAATCGGGCTTCTACGAGCAGTACTTC. Translating it yields CASSLQSGFYEQYF. The V and J genes are TRBV7-9 and TRBJ2-7; D uncertain. Trimming took 2 bases from V and 3 from J, leaving 11 bases between them. The CDR3 loop spans 14 amino acids. CDR1 is SEHNR and CDR2 is FQNEAQ in the germline V gene (reference sequence). Full variable domain (missing parts from reference TRBV7-9 and TRBJ2-7): DTGVSQNPRHKITKRGQNVTFRCDPISEHNRLYWYRQTLGQGPEFLTYFQNEAQLEKSRLLSDRFSAERPKGSFSTLEIQRTEQGDSAMYLCASSLQSGFYEQYFGPGTRLTVT.

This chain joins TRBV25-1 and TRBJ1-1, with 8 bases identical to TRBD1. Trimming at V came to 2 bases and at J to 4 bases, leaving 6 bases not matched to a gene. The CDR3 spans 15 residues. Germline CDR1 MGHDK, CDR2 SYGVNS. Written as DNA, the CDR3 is TGTGCCAGCAGTGAACCCAGGGGGCGGGGCACTGAAGCTTTCTTT. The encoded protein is CASSEPRGRGTEAFF.

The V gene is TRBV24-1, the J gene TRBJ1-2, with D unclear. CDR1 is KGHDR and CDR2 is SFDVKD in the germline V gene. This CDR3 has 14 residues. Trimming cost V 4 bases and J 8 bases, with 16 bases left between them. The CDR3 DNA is TGTGCCACCAGTGACTCCCTAGTGTCGGGAGGCTACACCTTC. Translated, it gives CATSDSLVSGGYTF.

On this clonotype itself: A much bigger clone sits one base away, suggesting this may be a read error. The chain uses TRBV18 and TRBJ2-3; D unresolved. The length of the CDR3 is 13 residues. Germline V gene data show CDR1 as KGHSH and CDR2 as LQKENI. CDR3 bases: TGTCCCAGCTCACCTCCGGTAGGAGATACGCAGTATTTT. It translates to CPSSPPVGDTQYF.

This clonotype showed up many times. The CDR3 coding sequence is TGTGCCACCAGTCTCCCCAGCGGGAGGGGTTACAATGAGCAGTTCTTC. Its translation is CATSLPSGRGYNEQFF. This chain connects TRBV24-1 to TRBJ2-1; 10 bases are a match to TRBD2. Germline CDR1 KGHDR, CDR2 SFDVKD. The V gene end was trimmed by 6 bases and the J gene end by 4 bases; junction bases not matched to a gene: 8. The CDR3 is 16 amino acids.

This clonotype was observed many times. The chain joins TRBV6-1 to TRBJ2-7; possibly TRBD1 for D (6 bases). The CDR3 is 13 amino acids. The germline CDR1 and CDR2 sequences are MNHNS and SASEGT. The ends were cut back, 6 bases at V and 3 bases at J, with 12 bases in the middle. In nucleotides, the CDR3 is TGTGCCAGCAGAGGGGACATCGGCTACGAGCAGTACTTC. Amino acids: CASRGDIGYEQYF.

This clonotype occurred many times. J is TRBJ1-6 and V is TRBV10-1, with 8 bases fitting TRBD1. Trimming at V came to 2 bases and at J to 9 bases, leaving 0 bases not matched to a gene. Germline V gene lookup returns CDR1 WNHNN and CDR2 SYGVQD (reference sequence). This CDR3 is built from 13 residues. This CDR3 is CASSEDRGSPLHF. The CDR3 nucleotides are TGCGCCAGCAGTGAGGACAGGGGTTCACCCCTCCACTTT.

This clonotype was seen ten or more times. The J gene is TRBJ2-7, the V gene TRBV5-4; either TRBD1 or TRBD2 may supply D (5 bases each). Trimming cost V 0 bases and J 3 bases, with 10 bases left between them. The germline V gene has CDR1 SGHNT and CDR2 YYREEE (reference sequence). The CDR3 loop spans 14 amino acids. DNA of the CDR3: TGTGCCAGCAGCTTGGTCGGGACGGGCTACGAGCAGTACTTC. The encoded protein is CASSLVGTGYEQYF.

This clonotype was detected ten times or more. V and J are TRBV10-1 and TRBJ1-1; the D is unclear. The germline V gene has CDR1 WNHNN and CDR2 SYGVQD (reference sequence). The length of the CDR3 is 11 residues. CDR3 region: CAPRSPGEAFF. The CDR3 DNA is TGCGCACCAAGAAGCCCCGGCGAAGCTTTCTTT.

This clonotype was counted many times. The DNA of the CDR3 is TGCAGTGCGGGGCGGGGGAGCTCCTACAATGAGCAGTTCTTC. It yields the protein CSAGRGSSYNEQFF. The V gene is TRBV20-1, the J gene TRBJ2-1; 7 nucleotides agree with TRBD2. There are 14 residues in the CDR3. The germline V gene has CDR1 DFQATT and CDR2 SNEGSKA (reference sequence). V was clipped by 6 bases and J by 0 bases; unmatched bases: 5.

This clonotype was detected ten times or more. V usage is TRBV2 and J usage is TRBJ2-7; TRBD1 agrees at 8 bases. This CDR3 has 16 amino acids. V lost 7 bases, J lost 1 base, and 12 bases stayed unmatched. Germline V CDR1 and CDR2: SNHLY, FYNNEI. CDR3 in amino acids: CASTGGRGKGSYEQYF. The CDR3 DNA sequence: TGTGCCAGCACAGGGGGCAGGGGCAAAGGGTCCTACGAGCAGTACTTC.

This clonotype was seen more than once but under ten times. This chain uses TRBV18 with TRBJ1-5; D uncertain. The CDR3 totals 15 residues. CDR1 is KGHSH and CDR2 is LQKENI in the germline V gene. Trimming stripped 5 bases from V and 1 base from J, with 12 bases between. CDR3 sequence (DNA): TGTGCCAGCTCAGGTGGTTCGAGAAGCAATCAGCCCCAGCATTTT. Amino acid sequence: CASSGGSRSNQPQHF.

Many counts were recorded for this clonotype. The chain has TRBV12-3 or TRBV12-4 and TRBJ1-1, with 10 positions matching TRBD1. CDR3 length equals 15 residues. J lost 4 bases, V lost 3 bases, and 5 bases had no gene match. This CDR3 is CASSLRTGGSTEAFF. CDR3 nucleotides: TGTGCCAGCAGTTTGCGGACAGGGGGGAGCACTGAAGCTTTCTTT.

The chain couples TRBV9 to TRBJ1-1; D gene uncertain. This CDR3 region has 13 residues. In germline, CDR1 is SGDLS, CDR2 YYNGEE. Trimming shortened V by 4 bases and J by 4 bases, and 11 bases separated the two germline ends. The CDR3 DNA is TGTGCCAGCAGCCAGAGTATAGCCACTGAAGCTTTCTTT. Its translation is CASSQSIATEAFF.

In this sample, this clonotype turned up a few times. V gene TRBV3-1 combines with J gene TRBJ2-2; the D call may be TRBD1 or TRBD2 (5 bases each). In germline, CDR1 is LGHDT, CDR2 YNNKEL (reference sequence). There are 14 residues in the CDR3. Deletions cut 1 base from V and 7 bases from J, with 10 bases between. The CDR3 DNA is TGTGCCAGCAGCCAAGGAGGGGAGATCGGGGAGCTGTTTTTT. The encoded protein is CASSQGGEIGELFF.

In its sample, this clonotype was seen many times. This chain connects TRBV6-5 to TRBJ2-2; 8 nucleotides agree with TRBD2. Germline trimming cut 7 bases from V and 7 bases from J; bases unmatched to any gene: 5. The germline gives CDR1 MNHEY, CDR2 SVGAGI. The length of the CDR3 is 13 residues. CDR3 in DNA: TGTGCCAGCAAGAACAGCGGGAGCGGGGAGCTGTTTTTT. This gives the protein CASKNSGSGELFF.

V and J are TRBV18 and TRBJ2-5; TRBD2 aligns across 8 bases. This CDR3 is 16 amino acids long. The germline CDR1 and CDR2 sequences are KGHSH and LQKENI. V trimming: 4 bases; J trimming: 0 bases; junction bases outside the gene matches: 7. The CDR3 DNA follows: TGTGCCAGCTCACGCCGGCGGGGGGACAACCAAGAGACCCAGTACTTC. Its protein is CASSRRRGDNQETQYF.

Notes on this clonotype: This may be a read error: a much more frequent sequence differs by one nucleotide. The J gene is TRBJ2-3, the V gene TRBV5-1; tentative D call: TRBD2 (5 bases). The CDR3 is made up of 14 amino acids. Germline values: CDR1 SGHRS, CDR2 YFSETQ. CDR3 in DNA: TGCGCCAGCAGCTTGGCCGGGGTGTCAGATGCGCAGTATTTT. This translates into CASSLAGVSDAQYF.

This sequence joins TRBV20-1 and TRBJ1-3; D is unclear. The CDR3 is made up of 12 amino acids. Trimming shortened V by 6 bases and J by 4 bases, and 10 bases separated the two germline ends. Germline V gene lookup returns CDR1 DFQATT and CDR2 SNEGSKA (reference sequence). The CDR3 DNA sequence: TGCAGTGCGAGACCGGGGGGAAACACCATATATTTT. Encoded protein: CSARPGGNTIYF.